This T cell receptor (beta chain) derives from a study of T cells in lung cancer brain metastases (dated by TCRdb to 2016 to 2019). About the investigation overall: Of the approximately 22 patients, 15 to 17 had a history of tobacco use, with a median of roughly 40 pack-years. Median interval between primary and brain metastasis specimen acquisition was approximately 320 days. About 90% of the 20 patients received no interval therapy between primary and metastasis resection. The cohort included 20 or so patients who provided approximately 40 specimens, with each patient contributing one primary lung lesion and one brain metastasis. A median age at first diagnosis of 45 to 60 years was recorded for the patients, of whom roughly nine were male and about a dozen were female. The average DNA integrity number was about 4 in both primary and metastatic specimens, and the two sites did not differ significantly. In this study, the TCR beta CDR3 repertoires of fully resected primary non-small cell lung cancers were compared with those of paired brain metastases. Beyond this particular receptor, the publication reports: Significantly fewer unique productive clones were found in brain metastases than in paired primaries (median approximately 1,500 versus 4,300). Most clones were found to be lesion-specific, and limited overlap was observed between paired lesions (mean Morisita index approximately 0.2). The ten most abundant clones made up a significantly larger repertoire fraction in brain metastases than primaries, suggesting clonal expansion. DNA fragmentation in FFPE samples may have prevented retrieval of the complete infiltrating T cell repertoire. Effects of preoperative corticosteroids on T cell infiltration in brain metastases could not be controlled.

In this sample, this clone turned up once. Its target antigen remains unknown. No base quality values were provided; no much bigger clone lies one nucleotide off. Patients had resection either for delayed recurrence of a solitary brain metastasis or for synchronous oligometastatic disease. Patients with a history of multiple malignancies were excluded so that cancers other than NSCLC would not be included. Using marked H&E slides as a guide, tumor areas were macrodissected from five or six unstained approximately 9.6 um sections that had been deparaffinized. All specimens were fixed in formalin and embedded in paraffin (FFPE). Genomic DNA was extracted using the AllPrep DNA/RNA FFPE Kit. CDR1 SGHNT and CDR2 YYREEE were looked up in the germline V gene (reference sequence). A distance of 12 bases separates the germline ends of V and J, which lose 0 bases and 8 bases respectively. From cysteine to phenylalanine, the CDR3 is 15 amino acids long. The retained sequence is limited to the CDR3, 45 bases, with the frame set at the first base.

Between roughly 2.24 and 4.92 ug genomic DNA was input per sample, with paired samples receiving equal DNA input. TCR beta libraries were built with the immunoSEQ hsTCRbeta Kit using multiplexed V and J gene primers in two PCR steps. Pooled libraries with positive and negative controls were sequenced on an Illumina MiSeq using a 100-cycle paired-end protocol. The original pipeline was this. The immunoSEQ vendor processed the raw data into normalized, annotated TCR beta repertoire reports. Richness was defined as unique clones by nucleotide sequence, with iChao1 and Efron-Thisted estimators extrapolating total richness. Paired lesions were characterized and compared using Pielou's evenness, Simpson's index, top-ten clone proportional abundance, and the Morisita overlap index. In its TCRdb copy, this immuneACCESS table keeps in-frame sequences only and misses some clones. Where compared with another copy, unresolved V genes explain less than half of these, and the others have no known cause. The DNA gave D and trimming, while V, J and clone size come from that table. The sample contains around 820 clones, 90% of them found a single time. The ten largest clones take up 2.5% to 4% of the sample.

This clonotype originated in a woman aged 70-85 years with non-small cell lung cancer. Material for sequencing was tumor tissue from the primary lung tumor. The sample's cell subset or site label, decoded: primary lung cancer lesion. In this chain, TRBV5-4 is recombined with TRBJ1-6; the D gene is not confidently resolved. The CDR3 region has the sequence CASSLAGIGDSPLHF. The DNA sequence is TGTGCCAGCAGCTTGGCAGGCATAGGAGATTCACCCCTCCACTTT.